Here is one TCR beta chain with its context. The antigen is unknown. Negative isolation yielded CD8+ and CD4+ T cells; FACS enriched TEMRA cells. This entry is derived from a study of CD8 T cells in Susac syndrome. When the RNA was reverse transcribed, random hexamers were used with an input of roughly 0.5 to 1 ug. TCRdb re-called the immunoSEQ multiplex PCR reads through MiXCR, storing one row per CDR3 protein. The sample lists some 300,000 distinct CDR3 sequences, roughly 81% occurring once. Unmatched junction bases numbered 7, after V lost 3 bases and J lost 4 bases. CDR3 length: 15 residues. Germline CDR1 and CDR2: MGHRA and YSYEKL. General study points: The study conceded that relatively few individuals underwent its TCR sequencing and HLA analysis.

This clonotype was sampled from a human donor with multiple sclerosis. J is TRBJ2-5 and V is TRBV4-1; 8 nucleotides align to TRBD1. Sequenced input: CD8+ T cells from PBMCs. For the CDR3, the DNA is TGCGCCAGCAGCCAGCAGTGGACAGGGCGAGAGACCCAGTACTTC. Its protein product is CASSQQWTGRETQYF.